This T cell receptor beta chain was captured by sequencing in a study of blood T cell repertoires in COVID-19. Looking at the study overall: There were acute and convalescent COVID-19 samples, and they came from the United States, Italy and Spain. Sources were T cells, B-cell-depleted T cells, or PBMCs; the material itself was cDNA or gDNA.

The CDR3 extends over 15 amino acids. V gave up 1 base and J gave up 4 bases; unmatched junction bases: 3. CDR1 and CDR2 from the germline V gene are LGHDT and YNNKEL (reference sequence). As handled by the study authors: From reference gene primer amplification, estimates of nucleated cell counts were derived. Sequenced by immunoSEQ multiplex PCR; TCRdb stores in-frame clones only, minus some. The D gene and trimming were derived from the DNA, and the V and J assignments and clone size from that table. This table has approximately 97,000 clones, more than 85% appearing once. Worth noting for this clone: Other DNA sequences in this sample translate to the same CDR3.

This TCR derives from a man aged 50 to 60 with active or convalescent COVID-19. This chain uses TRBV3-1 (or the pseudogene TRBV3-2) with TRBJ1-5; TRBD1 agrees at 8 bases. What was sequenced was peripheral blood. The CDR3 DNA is TGTGCCAGCAGCCAAGGGACAGGGATTAATCAGCCCCAGCATTTT. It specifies CASSQGTGINQPQHF.